This TCR beta chain was retrieved from a study of cytomegalovirus exposure and HLA in healthy donors (dated by TCRdb to 2017 to 2019). Looking at the study overall: An earlier analysis of 587 of the donors reported over 250 Gb of sequence data and 117 million unique TCR beta sequences obtained from about 179 million T cells. An early release that covered more than 550 HLA-typed donors contained 250 to 350 gigabases of sequencing data and some 87 million unique TCR sequences. The genetic ancestry cluster associated with self-reported Caucasian donors included about 84% of the 350 to 500 genotyped donors. The aim of the study was to test whether cataloging public T cell receptors could identify signatures of past pathogen exposure. The study profiled the T cell repertoires of 500 to 800 subjects by immunosequencing and related them to cytomegalovirus serostatus. A separate validation cohort of approximately 130 different subjects was used in addition to the roughly 700-subject first cohort. To predict cytomegalovirus infection status, the study brought together high-throughput TCR immunosequencing, statistical association of individual TCRs with disease status, and machine learning. To study patterns of TCR occurrence, a later analysis re-analyzed previously published TCR beta repertoires from several hundred donors and added high-resolution HLA genotyping. The later analysis used no new phenotypic data to find candidate immune exposures, relying instead on TCR beta sequences and their occurrence across donors. In an earlier analysis of 500 to 650 of the donors, high-throughput TCR beta sequencing was used to judge whether each TCR beta V gene segment behaved as functional or pseudogenic. Donor age, sex, ethnicity and CMV serostatus were compiled together with the repertoire data. A later genetic analysis took genome-wide SNP genotypes for about three fifths of the roughly 700 donors and used that subset as a discovery cohort. All discovery cohort repertoires had been generated on a single sequencing platform. HLA typing covered class I and class II loci at four-digit resolution. The number of typed donors differed by locus: about 620-640 for A, B, C, DRB1 and DQB1; some 500 for DQA1; around 610 for DPA1; and about 450 for DPB1. Five DR-DQ haplotypes were handled as single units for association and clustering, since linkage in the cohort was strong. Among around 400 genotyped donors of the cohort, an average of about 240,000 unique TCR beta nucleotide sequences was sequenced per donor, of which roughly 17% were non-productive. Summary of the overall study and its limitations: The cohort was sequenced for TCR beta chains only, and without alpha or paired-chain data the features that could be detected were limited. A later analysis found that HLA-associated TCR beta chains were more clonally expanded and had lower generation probabilities than equally common non-associated chains. In vitro tests confirmed that a few of the cytomegalovirus-associated TCR beta chains recognize cytomegalovirus antigens. Because counts were too low, approximately 15 rarely observed V segments, including chromosome 9 orphons, were excluded from the earlier analysis of several hundred of the donors. Sequencing depth was assumed to be roughly uniform across donors in the presence/absence analyses, though that assumption may not hold. According to the authors, the approach could potentially be generalized to other disease states and immunological phenotypes. Immune exposure information for the cohort was limited to CMV serostatus. In a later analysis, TCR association rates were found to vary across HLA loci, with the most associated TCRs seen for DRB1 alleles and the fewest for HLA-C alleles. Most TCR sequences were observed very rarely across donors, whereas some public TCRs were present in many individuals. Correlated functional status among segregating V segments might be attributable to linkage disequilibrium, but an unknown experimental factor could not be ruled out. At a false discovery rate of 0.05, a later analysis linked some 18,000 TCR beta sequences to specific HLA alleles. A later analysis reported that several top co-occurrence clusters appeared linked to parvovirus B19, influenza, CMV and Epstein-Barr virus. When HLA alleles, especially DR and DQ, strongly co-occurred, attributing TCR associations to individual alleles was difficult. In a later genetic analysis, a missense DCLRE1C variant was associated with V-gene and J-gene trimming of TCR beta chains, and the association was replicated in an independent cohort. A cluster of highly shared sequence variants was judged likely to represent a technical artifact of the sequencing pipeline. In the study, around 160 TCR beta chains were listed as associated with cytomegalovirus. Compared with the roughly 670-donor mean, donors in an Asian-associated ancestry cluster had fewer N-insertions in productive TCRs, according to a later genetic analysis. HLA typing was unavailable for some donors at each locus, so association tests used only the typed subset. An earlier analysis of approximately 530 of the donors showed that most TCR beta V segments appeared in productive rearrangements either about 87% or about 30% of the time, which broadly matched IMGT annotations. In a later analysis, most CMV-associated TCR beta chains were found to appear HLA-restricted, with HLA associations seemingly driven largely by CMV exposure. In both the original and validation cohorts, the classifier was reported to diagnose cytomegalovirus status with high specificity and sensitivity. A further reported finding was that TCR beta sequences accurately predicted the HLA-A and HLA-B alleles for most subjects in the first cohort.

As to this clone: Its antigen has not been determined.

Library preparation used the immunoSEQ multiplex PCR assay. For the multiplex PCR, a mixture combining 60 forward primers for TCR Vbeta segments and 13 reverse primers for TCR Jbeta segments was used. Amplification of the CDR3 region of rearranged TCR beta genes was performed with a multiplex PCR assay on genomic DNA. On the Illumina HiSeq System, the amplified TCR beta libraries were sequenced as 87-base-pair reads. From the authors' description of their analysis: In a later analysis, approximately 74 million unique TCR beta chains were counted across the approximately 620 repertoires, and approximately 11 million of these chains were shared by at least two donors. Raw reads were error-corrected and collapsed into unique sequences by a nearest-neighbor algorithm in which closely related sequences were merged to remove PCR and sequencing errors. Alignment of CDR3 sequences to IMGT reference sequences was used to assign V, D and J gene segments. For a sequence to be retained, at least a six-nucleotide match to both a V gene segment and a J gene segment was required. Rearrangements were classified as productive when the CDR3 lacked stop codons and remained in frame with V and J, and all other rearrangements were classified as non-productive. CDR3 was defined according to IMGT convention as the region running from the second conserved V-encoded cysteine to the conserved J-encoded phenylalanine. The earlier analysis of some 540 of the donors excluded any sequence lacking an unambiguous match to a single V gene segment. An earlier analysis of a few hundred of the donors called V segments functional above 56.7% productive rearrangements and segregating when the between-donor standard deviation exceeded 5%. A statistical classification framework was developed to diagnose cytomegalovirus status using the catalog of TCR beta chain sequences. V and J gene assignment, in a later analysis, came from comparing TCR nucleotide sequences with IMGT/GENE-DB human TR gene sequences. In a later analysis, CDR3 sequences and most-parsimonious VDJ recombination scenarios were assigned using the TCRdist pipeline. A later analysis defined each TCR beta chain by its CDR3 amino acid sequence plus V-gene family, and excluded reads lacking a unique V-gene family. In a later analysis, 550 to 650 highly shared, low-generation-probability nucleotide sequences were removed to address suspected cross-contamination and a sequencing artifact. A later analysis calculated a clonal expansion index for each public chain from normalized within-repertoire ranks of inferred template counts. Generation probabilities in a later analysis came from a VDJ recombination model fitted to out-of-frame rearrangements, and those results were checked against IGoR. Hypergeometric tests were used in a later analysis to score TCR-TCR, TCR-HLA and TCR-CMV co-occurrence, with a repertoire-size bias correction applied to the TCR pairs. In a later analysis, false discovery rates were estimated by permuting HLA or CMV assignments 20 times. In a later analysis, co-occurring TCRs were grouped using DBSCAN, and TCRdist sequence similarity was added for clustering within HLA-allele-positive subsets. Repertoires with fewer than 30,000 or more than 120,000 public chains were left out of co-occurrence clustering, as were about five repertoires with anomalous nucleotide sharing. TCRdb stores this immuneACCESS table with in-frame sequences only. Part of the clones is absent; in the studies checked, under half of the shortfall reflects unresolved V genes, and no reason is known for the rest. V and J calls and clone size are copied from that table; D and trimming were computed from the DNA. The sample's clone listing holds around 100,000 clones. Approximately 6.8% of the sample is taken by the ten largest.

The cohort comprised 666 healthy bone marrow donors. All cohort members were sampled while nominally healthy, although unrecorded immune exposures were likely present. The donor was CMV seropositive and belonged to the group of 250 to 300 seropositive cohort members. Each donor provided a peripheral blood sample, and peripheral blood mononuclear cells were used for TCR beta sequencing. Genomic DNA extraction from the blood cell samples was performed with the Qiagen DNeasy Blood Extraction Kit. The clonotype comes from a man aged 35 to 55 in good health and CMV-seropositive. The material sequenced was PBMCs.

The CDR3 protein sequence reads: CASSDLEGGVGQETQYF. The nucleotides read TGTGCCAGCAGTGATCTTGAGGGGGGGGTGGGCCAAGAGACCCAGTACTTC. This receptor chain uses TRBV25-1 and TRBJ2-5, and possibly TRBD2, on 7 matching bases. V sheds 3 bases and J sheds 1 base, leaving 18 bases between their ends. The germline V gene supplies CDR1 MGHDK and CDR2 SYGVNS. The CDR3 starts with the cysteine, ends with the phenylalanine, and has 17 residues. Only the CDR3 region is kept as DNA, spanning 51 bases read in frame from base 1.